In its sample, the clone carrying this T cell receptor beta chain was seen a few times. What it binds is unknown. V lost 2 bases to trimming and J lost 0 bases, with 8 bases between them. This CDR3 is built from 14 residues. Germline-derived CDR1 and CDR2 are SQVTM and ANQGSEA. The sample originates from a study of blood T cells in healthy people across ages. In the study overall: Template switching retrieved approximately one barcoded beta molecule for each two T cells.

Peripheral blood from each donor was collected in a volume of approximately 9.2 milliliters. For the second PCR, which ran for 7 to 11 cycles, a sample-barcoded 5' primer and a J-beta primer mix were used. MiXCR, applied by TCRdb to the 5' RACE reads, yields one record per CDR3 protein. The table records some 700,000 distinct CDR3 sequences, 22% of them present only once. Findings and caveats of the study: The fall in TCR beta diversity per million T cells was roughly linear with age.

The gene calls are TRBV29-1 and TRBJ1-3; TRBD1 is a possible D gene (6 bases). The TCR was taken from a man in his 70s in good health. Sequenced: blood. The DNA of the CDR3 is TGCAGCGTTGAAACAGGGATCTCTGGAAACACCATATATTTT. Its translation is CSVETGISGNTIYF.